Listed below are T cell receptor beta chains from one sample, sequenced in a study of blood T cell repertoires in COVID-19. Repertoires were generated with immunoSEQ multiplex PCR, while TCRdb's copy carries only in-frame clones and drops some. The sample includes 130,000 to 150,000 clones, around four fifths of them seen just once. The sample was peripheral blood. The receptors come from a human donor in a cohort sampled during active COVID-19. Each CDR3 is given without its conserved first and last residue. A D gene is named only where the DNA matches it firmly.

D	V	J	CDR3
-	TRBV3-1/TRBV3-2	TRBJ1-1	ASSLLGGNTEAF
-	TRBV24-1	TRBJ2-3	ATSDLNGLGTDTQY
-	TRBV28	TRBJ1-1	ASSSMNTEAF
-	TRBV12-3/TRBV12-4	TRBJ1-1	ASSSPFEAF
-	TRBV10-3	TRBJ2-3	ATSQGRAPQY
-	TRBV2	TRBJ1-1	ASKGDPGTEAF
-	TRBV5-1	TRBJ1-4	ASSPGQEYEKLF
-	TRBV11-2	TRBJ1-1	ASSLARETEAF
-	TRBV3-1/TRBV3-2	TRBJ1-2	ASLGEGGYT
-	TRBV2	TRBJ2-7	ASSDVANVYEQY
TRBD2	TRBV11-3	TRBJ2-5	ASSLLTGGRGETQY
-	TRBV7-3	TRBJ2-2	ASSLIGGDSTGELF